The 8 T cell receptor beta chains below all came from one sample that was sequenced in a study of blood T cell repertoires in COVID-19. The method was immunoSEQ multiplex PCR; TCRdb's version includes in-frame clones alone and lacks a portion of them. The sample holds around 92,000 clones; approximately 92% are singletons and the top ten take 5% to 5.5%. Material: peripheral blood. Receptors originate from an elderly woman with active COVID-19.

This rearrangement joins TRBV19 to TRBJ1-5, with a tentative D call TRBD1 (5 bases). Germline V gene sequence: CDR1 LNHDA, CDR2 SQIVND (reference sequence). The CDR3 consists of 18 residues. With 10 bases removed from V and 2 bases from J, the gap between germline ends came to 27 bases. The CDR3 spells CATNPTGTSIGGNQPQHF. In DNA, the CDR3 is TGTGCCACCAATCCTACCGGGACTTCAATTGGGGGCAATCAGCCCCAGCATTTT.

V is TRBV9 and J is TRBJ2-3; D may be TRBD2 (6 bases). V was shortened by 4 bases and J by 4 bases, with 16 bases between the two germline ends. CDR3 length: 15 amino acids. The germline gives CDR1 SGDLS, CDR2 YYNGEE. Written as DNA, the CDR3 is TGTGCCAGCAGCCTCGCCCAACTAGCCCCAGATACGCAGTATTTT. Its protein is CASSLAQLAPDTQYF.

The chain is built from TRBV19 and TRBJ1-5, with 8 bases fitting TRBD1. The CDR3 is 17 residues long. Germline V gives CDR1 LNHDA, CDR2 SQIVND (reference sequence). The V gene end was trimmed by 0 bases and the J gene end by 6 bases; junction bases not matched to a gene: 10. CDR3 residues: CASSIDGSGGFGQPQHF. In DNA form, the CDR3 reads TGTGCCAGTAGTATAGACGGGTCAGGGGGCTTCGGTCAGCCCCAGCATTTT.

Turning to this clone: The identical CDR3 is also encoded by other nucleotide sequences in the sample. The chain employs TRBV29-1 and TRBJ2-3; D is possibly TRBD2 (5 bases). This CDR3 has 13 amino acids. V was trimmed by 6 bases and J by 0 bases, leaving 10 bases between them. The germline CDR1 and CDR2 sequences are SQVTM and ANQGSEA. Here the CDR3 reads CSVGRGSTDTQYF. In DNA, the CDR3 is TGCAGCGTAGGACGGGGAAGCACAGATACGCAGTATTTT.

Only one count was recorded for this clone. The chain carries TRBV28 and TRBJ2-7; tentative D call: TRBD1 (6 bases). V lost 5 bases and J lost 2, with 13 bases in between. There are 14 residues in the CDR3. Per germline, CDR1 MDHEN and CDR2 SYDVKM. CDR3 in amino acids: CASSQGQLAYEQYF. CDR3 nucleotides: TGTGCCAGCAGTCAAGGACAGTTGGCCTACGAGCAGTACTTC.

J is TRBJ2-1 and V is TRBV19; D is unclear. The CDR3 is 15 residues long. Trimming cost V 0 bases and J 4 bases, with 10 bases left between them. CDR1 LNHDA and CDR2 SQIVND come from the germline V gene (reference sequence). CDR3 in DNA: TGTGCCAGTAGTATAGAAGGCAGCGTTTACAATGAGCAGTTCTTC. This codes for CASSIEGSVYNEQFF.

The rearrangement joins TRBV7-2 to TRBJ2-1, with 9 nucleotides matching TRBD2. CDR1 is SGHTA, CDR2 FQGNSA, per germline. The J segment lost 7 bases and the V segment lost 2 bases, leaving 12 bases of the junction unmatched. This CDR3 region has 17 residues. CDR3 protein: CASSLTAGLAGRNEQFF. The DNA of the CDR3 is TGTGCCAGCAGCTTAACCGCGGGACTAGCCGGCCGGAATGAGCAGTTCTTC.

The chain employs TRBV5-1 and TRBJ2-5; D may be TRBD2 (6 bases). Trimming stripped 0 bases from V and 4 bases from J, with 13 bases between. CDR3 size: 15 residues. Germline loops: CDR1 SGHRS, CDR2 YFSETQ. This CDR3 reads CASSLAAGWGETQYF. The CDR3 DNA follows: TGCGCCAGCAGCTTGGCTGCGGGATGGGGAGAGACCCAGTACTTC.